This passage covers 23 T cell receptor beta chains from one sample sequenced in a study of CD8+ T cells in alopecia areata. cDNA serving as the sequencing template came from extracted, reverse transcribed RNA. Clones were read by immunoSEQ multiplex PCR, and TCRdb kept only the in-frame ones, dropping some. The table records more than 150,000 clones, 60% to 70% of them present only once. Treatment in this sample: oral pan-JAK inhibitor, 5-10 mg twice daily. The specimen was CD4+ T cells sorted from blood, collected at week 4, from a patient treated with tofacitinib. Receptors were obtained from a human donor with alopecia areata.

This clone was counted between two and nine times. The rearrangement links TRBV11-2 to TRBJ2-7; 7 nucleotides align to TRBD2. The length of the CDR3 is 12 residues. Germline V gene sequence: CDR1 SGHAT, CDR2 FQNNGV. Losses at the gene ends were 5 bases for V and 13 bases for J; bases not matched to a gene: 11. The CDR3 here is CASSPGGGKDYF. CDR3 in DNA: TGTGCCAGCAGCCCGGGAGGAGGAAAGGATTACTTC.

The genes are TRBV29-1 and TRBJ2-6; no clear D gene. Germline V gene sequence: CDR1 SQVTM, CDR2 ANQGSEA. The CDR3 is made up of 17 amino acids. The V end was cut by 4 bases, the J end by 0 bases, with 16 bases between. The CDR3 sequence: CSVVIQTSNSGANVLTF. The DNA of the CDR3 is TGCAGCGTTGTAATCCAGACATCCAACTCTGGGGCCAACGTCCTGACTTTC.

The rearrangement joins TRBV30 to TRBJ1-3; no clear D gene. Germline loops: CDR1 GTSNPN, CDR2 SVGIG (reference sequence). Trimming shortened V by 3 bases and J by 4 bases, and 16 bases separated the two germline ends. The CDR3 loop spans 15 amino acids. The CDR3 loop is CAWSRFTLRGNTIYF. CDR3 bases: TGTGCCTGGAGCAGATTCACCTTAAGGGGAAACACCATATATTTT.

This chain joins TRBV29-1 and TRBJ2-1; TRBD1 matches 9 bases. The CDR3 sequence is 14 residues long. Trimming removed 7 bases from V and 5 bases from J; junction bases left unmatched: 9. CDR1 is SQVTM, CDR2 ANQGSEA, per germline. This CDR3 is CSADLTGGHNEQFF. Written as DNA, the CDR3 is TGCAGCGCTGATTTGACAGGGGGACACAATGAGCAGTTCTTC.

The chain combines TRBV5-1 with TRBJ2-2, with D possibly being TRBD2 (6 bases). The V gene lost 2 bases and the J gene lost 5 bases, with 10 bases spanning the gap. The CDR3 extends over 14 amino acids. Germline values: CDR1 SGHRS, CDR2 YFSETQ. Here the CDR3 reads CASSFGGETGELFF. CDR3 coding DNA: TGCGCCAGCAGCTTCGGGGGAGAAACCGGGGAGCTGTTTTTT.

This clone came up a few times. This chain links TRBV10-3 with TRBJ1-1, with 9 bases aligning to TRBD1. The junction had 9 bases not matched to a gene; V was cut back by 10 bases and J by 3 bases. The CDR3 runs to 14 residues. Germline V CDR1 and CDR2: ENHRY, SYGVKD. CDR3 sequence reads: CATGDRGADTEAFF. DNA for the CDR3: TGTGCCACCGGCGACAGGGGGGCTGACACTGAAGCTTTCTTT.

This chain joins TRBV29-1 and TRBJ2-1; either TRBD1 or TRBD2 may supply D (5 bases each). CDR3 length: 15 residues. From germline, CDR1 is SQVTM and CDR2 ANQGSEA. Trimming shortened V by 7 bases and J by 0 bases, and 16 bases separated the two germline ends. CDR3: CSATGTVSSYNEQFF. CDR3 DNA sequence: TGCAGCGCCACCGGGACCGTGAGCTCCTACAATGAGCAGTTCTTC.

The chain is built from TRBV7-2 and TRBJ2-3, with TRBD2 identical over 14 bases. Germline V CDR1 and CDR2: SGHTA, FQGNSA. This CDR3 spans 15 amino acids. The J segment lost 5 bases and the V segment lost 7 bases, leaving 5 bases of the junction unmatched. The CDR3 region is CASKTSGGAGDTQYF. In DNA, the CDR3 is TGTGCCAGCAAGACTAGCGGGGGGGCGGGAGATACGCAGTATTTT. Drawing the rest from reference TRBV7-2 and TRBJ2-3, the complete variable domain is GAGVSQSPSNKVTEKGKDVELRCDPISGHTALYWYRQSLGQGLEFLIYFQGNSAPDKSGLPSDRFSAERTGGSVSTLTIQRTQQEDSAVYLCASKTSGGAGDTQYFGPGTRLTVL.

V and J are TRBV7-2 and TRBJ2-1; 7 bases map to TRBD1. This CDR3 contains 17 residues. V lost 4 bases, J lost 0 bases, and 9 bases stayed unmatched. Per the germline V gene, CDR1 is SGHTA and CDR2 is FQGNSA. The CDR3: CASSWIRTGLSYNEQFF. The CDR3 bases are TGTGCCAGCAGCTGGATTCGGACAGGCCTCTCCTACAATGAGCAGTTCTTC.

This clone has just a few counts. The chain couples TRBV4-1 to TRBJ1-2; the match to TRBD1 covers 8 bases. Germline values: CDR1 MGHRA, CDR2 YSYEKL. The CDR3 is 16 amino acids. Trimming took 2 bases from V and 2 from J; bases not matched to a gene: 7. The CDR3 DNA reads TGCGCCAGCAGCCAATTTCAATCAGGGGGCAACTATGGCTACACCTTC. Its translation is CASSQFQSGGNYGYTF.

There are a few counts of this clone. V is TRBV6-6 and J is TRBJ1-4; 11 bases map to TRBD1. Germline loops: CDR1 MNHNY, CDR2 SVGAGI (reference sequence). With 6 bases clipped from V and 5 bases from J, the junction kept 5 bases outside the gene matches. The CDR3 sequence is 15 residues long. CDR3 region: CASSPRDRGNEKLFF. CDR3 nucleotides: TGTGCCAGCAGCCCCCGGGACAGGGGGAATGAAAAACTGTTTTTT.

This clone was observed once. V and J are TRBV6-5 and TRBJ1-5; D not certain. The CDR3 loop spans 14 amino acids. Trimming removed 2 bases at V and 4 bases at J, with 9 bases between. Germline V gene lookup returns CDR1 MNHEY and CDR2 SVGAGI. The CDR3 spells CASSYEGTNQPQHF. DNA for the CDR3: TGTGCCAGCAGTTACGAGGGAACAAATCAGCCCCAGCATTTT.

This clone was seen only a few times. Here the CDR3 reads CASCIDRAEKTQYF. The CDR3 bases are TGTGCCAGCTGCATCGACAGGGCCGAAAAGACCCAGTACTTC. The chain links TRBV18 to TRBJ2-5, with 7 bases fitting TRBD1. The V gene's germline CDR1 is KGHSH and CDR2 LQKENI. V was clipped by 7 bases and J by 6 bases; unmatched bases: 11. The length of the CDR3 is 14 residues.

The DNA for the CDR3 is TGTGCCAGCAGCCAAGATGGACAATTGAACACTGAAGCTTTCTTT. It encodes CASSQDGQLNTEAFF. The rearrangement joins TRBV4-2 to TRBJ1-1, with TRBD1 as a possible D gene (5 bases). Trimming pared 0 bases from V and 0 bases from J, leaving 8 bases between. Germline V gene lookup returns CDR1 LGHNA and CDR2 YNFKEQ. This CDR3 is 15 amino acids long.

The table lists this clone with a few counts. This chain links TRBV30 with TRBJ1-5, with D tentatively TRBD1 (6 bases). The ends were cut back, 0 bases at V and 5 bases at J, with 11 bases in the middle. This CDR3 contains 14 residues. The germline CDR1 and CDR2 sequences are GTSNPN and SVGIG (reference sequence). Here the CDR3 DNA reads TGTGCCTGGAGTGTACAAGGGGGGTATCAGCCCCAGCATTTT. This codes for CAWSVQGGYQPQHF. Full variable domain (rest looked up from reference TRBV30 and TRBJ1-5): SQTIHQWPATLVQPVGSPLSLECTVEGTSNPNLYWYRQAAGRGLQLLFYSVGIGQISSEVPQNLSASRPQDRQFILSSKKLLLSDSGFYLCAWSVQGGYQPQHFGDGTRLSIL.

The genes are TRBV29-1 and TRBJ2-5, with D perhaps TRBD1 (6 bases). This CDR3 is built from 13 residues. Germline V CDR1 and CDR2: SQVTM, ANQGSEA. V was trimmed by 3 bases and J by 4 bases, leaving 12 bases between them. For the CDR3, the DNA is TGCAGCGTTGACTTGGACAGCCTAGAGACCCAGTACTTC. It codes for CSVDLDSLETQYF.

This rearrangement joins TRBV29-1 to TRBJ2-2; D is possibly TRBD2 (5 bases). This CDR3 spans 15 amino acids. Germline lookup yields CDR1 SQVTM and CDR2 ANQGSEA. The CDR3 sequence: CSARGAGVNTGELFF. The CDR3 nucleotides read TGCAGTGCTCGTGGAGCCGGGGTAAACACCGGGGAGCTGTTTTTT.

The chain links TRBV6-5 to TRBJ2-7; TRBD2 might be the D (6 bases). Germline CDR1 reads MNHEY; CDR2 reads SVGAGI. CDR3 length: 14 residues. V lost 1 base and J lost 6, with 13 bases in between. The CDR3 loop reads CASSYYGGRGEQYF. The CDR3 nucleotides read TGTGCCAGCAGTTACTACGGGGGACGGGGCGAGCAGTACTTC.

This clone was detected only a few times. The CDR3 region is CAWRNTGNEQFF. The DNA for the CDR3 is TGTGCCTGGAGGAACACAGGGAATGAGCAGTTCTTC. The chain carries TRBV30 and TRBJ2-1; D is perhaps TRBD1 (6 bases). The length of the CDR3 is 12 residues. CDR1 is GTSNPN and CDR2 is SVGIG in the germline V gene (reference sequence). Between the trimmed V and J ends, which lost 3 bases and 7 bases, there was a span of 10 bases. Looking up the rest from reference TRBV30 and TRBJ2-1 gives the full variable domain: SQTIHQWPATLVQPVGSPLSLECTVEGTSNPNLYWYRQAAGRGLQLLFYSVGIGQISSEVPQNLSASRPQDRQFILSSKKLLLSDSGFYLCAWRNTGNEQFFGPGTRLTVL.

The rearrangement joins TRBV10-3 to TRBJ2-5; perhaps TRBD1 as D (6 bases). V shed 11 bases and J shed 2 bases, with 12 bases lying between them. The germline V gene has CDR1 ENHRY and CDR2 SYGVKD. This CDR3 is 12 amino acids long. The CDR3 loop reads CAARTDQETQYF. The CDR3, as DNA: TGTGCCGCGCGGACAGATCAAGAGACCCAGTACTTC.

About this clone: Additional DNA sequences in this sample encode the identical CDR3. V gene TRBV18 combines with J gene TRBJ2-7, with 9 nucleotides matching TRBD1. The germline V gene has CDR1 KGHSH and CDR2 LQKENI. The CDR3 spans 13 residues. V lost 3 bases and J lost 3; bases outside the gene matches: 0. The CDR3 DNA reads TGTGCCAGCTCACCGACAGGGGGCTACGAGCAGTACTTC. It translates to CASSPTGGYEQYF.

In DNA, the CDR3 is TGTGCCAATAGGGCGGGGGAAATTTCACCCCTCCACTTT. This gives the protein CANRAGEISPLHF. V gene TRBV2 combines with J gene TRBJ1-6; perhaps TRBD1 as D (5 bases). Germline V CDR1 and CDR2: SNHLY, FYNNEI. The CDR3 length is 13 residues. Deletions cut 10 bases from V and 9 bases from J, with 16 bases between.

The rearrangement links TRBV9 to TRBJ2-5, with D perhaps TRBD2 (6 bases). Germline CDR1 reads SGDLS; CDR2 reads YYNGEE. V shed 4 bases and J shed 0 bases, with 16 bases lying between them. This CDR3 region has 16 residues. The CDR3 bases are TGTGCCAGCAGCCTGGGAATAGCGGAGTACCAAGAGACCCAGTACTTC. The encoded protein is CASSLGIAEYQETQYF.